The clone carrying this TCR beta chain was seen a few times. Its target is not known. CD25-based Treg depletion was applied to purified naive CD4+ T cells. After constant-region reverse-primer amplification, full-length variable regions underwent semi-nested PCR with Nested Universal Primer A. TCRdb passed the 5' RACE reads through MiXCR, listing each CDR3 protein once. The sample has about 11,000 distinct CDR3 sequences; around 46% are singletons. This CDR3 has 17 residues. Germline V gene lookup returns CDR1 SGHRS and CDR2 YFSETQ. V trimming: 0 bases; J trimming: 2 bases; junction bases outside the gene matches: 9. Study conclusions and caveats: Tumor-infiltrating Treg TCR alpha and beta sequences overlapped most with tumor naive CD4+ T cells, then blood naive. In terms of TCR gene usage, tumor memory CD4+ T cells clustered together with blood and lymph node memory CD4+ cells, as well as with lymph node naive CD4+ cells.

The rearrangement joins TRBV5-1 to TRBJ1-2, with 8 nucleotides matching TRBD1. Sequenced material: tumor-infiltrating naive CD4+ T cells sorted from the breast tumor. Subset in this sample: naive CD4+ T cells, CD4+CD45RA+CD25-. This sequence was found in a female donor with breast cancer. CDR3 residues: CASSLVLQGALNYGYTF. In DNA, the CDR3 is TGCGCCAGCAGCTTGGTACTTCAGGGGGCGCTGAACTATGGCTACACCTTC.